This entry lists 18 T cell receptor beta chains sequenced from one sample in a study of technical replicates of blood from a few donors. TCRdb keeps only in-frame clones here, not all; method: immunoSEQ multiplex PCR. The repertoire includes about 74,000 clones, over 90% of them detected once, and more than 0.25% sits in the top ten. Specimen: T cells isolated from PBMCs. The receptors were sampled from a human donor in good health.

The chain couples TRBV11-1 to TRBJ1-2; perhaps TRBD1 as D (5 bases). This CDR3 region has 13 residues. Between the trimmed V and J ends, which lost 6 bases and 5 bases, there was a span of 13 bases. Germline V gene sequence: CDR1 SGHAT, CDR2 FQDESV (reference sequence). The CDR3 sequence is CASSPGIGYGYTF. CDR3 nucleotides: TGTGCCAGCAGTCCAGGGATTGGGTATGGCTACACCTTC.

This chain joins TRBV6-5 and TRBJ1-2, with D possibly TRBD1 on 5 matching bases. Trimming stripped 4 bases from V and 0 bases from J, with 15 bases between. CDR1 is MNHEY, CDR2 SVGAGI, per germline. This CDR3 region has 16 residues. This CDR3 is CASSLTDGGPNYGYTF. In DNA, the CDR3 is TGTGCCAGCAGTTTGACAGATGGAGGGCCTAACTATGGCTACACCTTC.

CDR3 bases: TGTGCCAGCAGCTTAACAGGGCTCATGAACACTGAAGCTTTCTTT. This sequence encodes CASSLTGLMNTEAFF. The J gene is TRBJ1-1, the V gene TRBV7-9; possible D gene TRBD1, 6 bases. The CDR3 contains 15 residues. The V end was cut by 2 bases, the J end by 0 bases, with 10 bases between. In germline, CDR1 is SEHNR, CDR2 FQNEAQ (reference sequence).

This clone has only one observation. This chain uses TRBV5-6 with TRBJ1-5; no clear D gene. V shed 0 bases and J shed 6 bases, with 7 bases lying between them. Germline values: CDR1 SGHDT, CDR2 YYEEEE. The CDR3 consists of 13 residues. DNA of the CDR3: TGTGCCAGCAGCTTGGCCGTCAGTCAGCCCCAGCATTTT. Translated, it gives CASSLAVSQPQHF.

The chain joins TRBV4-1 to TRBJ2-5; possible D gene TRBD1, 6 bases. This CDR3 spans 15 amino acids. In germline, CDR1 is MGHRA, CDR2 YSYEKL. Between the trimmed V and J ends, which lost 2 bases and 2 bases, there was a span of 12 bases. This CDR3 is CASSQLGQIQETQYF. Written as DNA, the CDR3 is TGCGCCAGCAGCCAACTAGGACAGATTCAAGAGACCCAGTACTTC.

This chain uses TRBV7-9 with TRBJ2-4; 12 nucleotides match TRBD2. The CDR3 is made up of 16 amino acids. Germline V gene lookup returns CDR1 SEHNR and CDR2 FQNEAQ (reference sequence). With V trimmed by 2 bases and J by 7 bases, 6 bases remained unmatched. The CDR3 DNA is TGTGCCAGCAGCTTACGGACTAGCGGGGCTGGGAACATTCAGTACTTC. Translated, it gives CASSLRTSGAGNIQYF.

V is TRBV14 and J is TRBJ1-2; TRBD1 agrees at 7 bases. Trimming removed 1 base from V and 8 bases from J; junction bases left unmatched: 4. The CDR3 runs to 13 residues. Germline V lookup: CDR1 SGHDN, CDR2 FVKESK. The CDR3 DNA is TGTGCCAGCAGCCAAGGAGACAGGGTGGGCTACACCTTC. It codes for CASSQGDRVGYTF.

The CDR3 protein is CASSQSYPFEQGNNQPQHF. The CDR3 coding sequence is TGTGCCAGCAGCCAATCCTATCCTTTTGAACAGGGGAACAATCAGCCCCAGCATTTT. V and J are TRBV7-9 and TRBJ1-5, with 7 nucleotides matching TRBD1. Per germline, CDR1 SEHNR and CDR2 FQNEAQ (reference sequence). V was pared by 5 bases and J by 3 bases, with 19 bases of the junction left unmatched. The CDR3 loop spans 19 amino acids.

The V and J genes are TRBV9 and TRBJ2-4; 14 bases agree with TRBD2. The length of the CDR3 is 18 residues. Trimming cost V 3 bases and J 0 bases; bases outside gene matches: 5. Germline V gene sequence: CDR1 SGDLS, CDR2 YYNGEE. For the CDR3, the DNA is TGTGCCAGCAGCGCCGGGACTAGCGGGGGAGAAGCCAAAAACATTCAGTACTTC. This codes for CASSAGTSGGEAKNIQYF. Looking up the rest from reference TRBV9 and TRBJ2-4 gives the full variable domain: DSGVTQTPKHLITATGQRVTLRCSPRSGDLSVYWYQQSLDQGLQFLIQYYNGEERAKGNILERFSAQQFPDLHSELNLSSLELGDSALYFCASSAGTSGGEAKNIQYFGAGTRLSVL.

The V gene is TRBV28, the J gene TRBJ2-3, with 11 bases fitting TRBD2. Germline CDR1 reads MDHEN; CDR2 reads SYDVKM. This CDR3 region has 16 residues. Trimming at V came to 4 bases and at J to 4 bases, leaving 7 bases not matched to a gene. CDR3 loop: CASSSPLAGGADTQYF. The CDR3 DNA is TGTGCCAGCAGTTCTCCTCTAGCGGGAGGCGCAGATACGCAGTATTTT.

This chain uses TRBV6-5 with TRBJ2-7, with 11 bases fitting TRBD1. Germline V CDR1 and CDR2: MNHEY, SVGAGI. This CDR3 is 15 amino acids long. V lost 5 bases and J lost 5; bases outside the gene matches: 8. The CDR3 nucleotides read TGTGCCAGCAGTCCTGTTTGGACAGGGGGCCACGAGCAGTACTTC. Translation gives CASSPVWTGGHEQYF.

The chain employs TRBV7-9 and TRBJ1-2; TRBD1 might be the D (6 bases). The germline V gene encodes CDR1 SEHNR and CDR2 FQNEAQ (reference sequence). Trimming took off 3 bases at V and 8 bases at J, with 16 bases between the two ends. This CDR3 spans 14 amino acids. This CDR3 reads CASSFPKGGVGYTF. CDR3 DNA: TGTGCCAGCAGCTTCCCTAAGGGGGGGGTCGGCTACACCTTC.

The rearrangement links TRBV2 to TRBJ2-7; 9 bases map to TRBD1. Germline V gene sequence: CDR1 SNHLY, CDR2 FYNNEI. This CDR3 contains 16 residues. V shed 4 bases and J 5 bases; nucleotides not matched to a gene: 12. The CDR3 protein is CASSAFRTGGTDEQYF. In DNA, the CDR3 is TGTGCCAGCAGTGCATTTCGTACAGGGGGCACCGACGAGCAGTACTTC.

Written as DNA, the CDR3 is TGCGCCAGCAGCTTGGCGGGGGTTGGCACTGAAGCTTTCTTT. This translates into CASSLAGVGTEAFF. The chain employs TRBV5-1 and TRBJ1-1; TRBD1 is a possible D gene (5 bases). Deletions cut 0 bases from V and 4 bases from J, with 10 bases between. The CDR3 has 14 amino acids. Germline loops: CDR1 SGHRS, CDR2 YFSETQ.

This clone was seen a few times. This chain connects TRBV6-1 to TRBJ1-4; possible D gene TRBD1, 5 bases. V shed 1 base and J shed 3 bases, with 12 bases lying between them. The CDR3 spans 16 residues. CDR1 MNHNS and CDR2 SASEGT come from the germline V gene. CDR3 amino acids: CASSEDRRQPNEKLFF. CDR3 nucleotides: TGTGCCAGCAGTGAAGATAGGCGACAGCCTAATGAAAAACTGTTTTTT.

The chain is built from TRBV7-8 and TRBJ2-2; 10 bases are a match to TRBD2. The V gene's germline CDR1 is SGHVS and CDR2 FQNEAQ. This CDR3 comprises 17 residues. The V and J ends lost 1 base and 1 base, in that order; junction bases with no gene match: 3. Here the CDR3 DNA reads TGTGCCAGCAGCTTAGAAACTAGCGGGGTGAACACCGGGGAGCTGTTTTTT. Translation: CASSLETSGVNTGELFF. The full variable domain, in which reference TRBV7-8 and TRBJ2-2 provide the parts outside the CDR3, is GAGVSQSPRYKVAKRGQDVALRCDPISGHVSLFWYQQALGQGPEFLTYFQNEAQLDKSGLPSDRFFAERPEGSVSTLKIQRTQQEDSAVYLCASSLETSGVNTGELFFGEGSRLTVL.

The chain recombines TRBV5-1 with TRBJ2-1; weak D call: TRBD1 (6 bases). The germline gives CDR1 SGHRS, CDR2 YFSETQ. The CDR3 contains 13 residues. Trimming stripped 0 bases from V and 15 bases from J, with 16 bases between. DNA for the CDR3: TGCGCCAGCAGCTTGGGGAAACAGGGTTCCCCGTTCTTC. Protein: CASSLGKQGSPFF.

The CDR3 DNA is TGTGCCAGCAGCCAGGGGACATTCTATGGCTACACCTTC. It codes for CASSQGTFYGYTF. The chain joins TRBV14 to TRBJ1-2; D may be TRBD1 (6 bases). Germline CDR1 reads SGHDN; CDR2 reads FVKESK. The CDR3 contains 13 residues. V lost 3 bases, J lost 4 bases, and 9 bases lay in between. Based on the CDR3 plus reference TRBV14 and TRBJ1-2, the full variable domain is EAGVTQFPSHSVIEKGQTVTLRCDPISGHDNLYWYRRVMGKEIKFLLHFVKESKQDESGMPNNRFLAERTGGTYSTLKVQPAELEDSGVYFCASSQGTFYGYTFGSGTRLTVV.